Given below is one T cell receptor (beta chain) in context. This CDR3 comprises 15 residues. V lost 3 bases and J 5 bases, leaving 16 bases between the germline ends. Germline CDR1 ENHRY, CDR2 SYGVKD. This specimen comes from a study of blood T cell repertoires in COVID-19. Libraries were prepared by immunoSEQ multiplex PCR; TCRdb keeps only in-frame clonotypes and omits some of them. Of 270,000 or so clones listed, around nine tenths are singletons. Sequences were obtained from PBMCs or T cells enriched from blood (not recorded which). The J gene is TRBJ2-5, the V gene TRBV10-3; D may be TRBD2 (5 bases). This clonotype was obtained from a woman aged 18-29 years who had recovered from COVID-19. Written as DNA, the CDR3 is TGTGCCATCAGTGATTGGGCCGGGGTTACGGAGACCCAGTACTTC. Translated: CAISDWAGVTETQYF.